Listed below are T cell receptor beta chains from one sample, sequenced in a study of T cells after yellow fever vaccination. TCRdb processed the 5' RACE reads anew with MiXCR; each CDR3 protein has one entry. The sample lists approximately 110,000 distinct CDR3 sequences; roughly 8.9% were seen once. The sequenced sample was CD8+ T cells sorted from PBMCs, obtained 45 days after the yellow fever booster vaccination. The receptors come from a man under 40 who received the YFV17D yellow fever vaccine. Each CDR3 is given with its conserved first and last residue. Fields, in order: V gene, CDR3 protein.

v_call: TRBV7-6
cdr3_aa: CASSLGAGEDTQYF

v_call: TRBV14
cdr3_aa: CASSQGAGILNIQYF

v_call: TRBV9
cdr3_aa: CASSRPGLYEQYF

v_call: TRBV24-1
cdr3_aa: CATSDASGTANTGELFF

v_call: TRBV29-1
cdr3_aa: CSGVQREFSYNEQFF

v_call: TRBV6-5
cdr3_aa: CASKGVRENLYGYTF

v_call: TRBV5-4
cdr3_aa: CASSLGGGRQYEQYF

v_call: TRBV6-6
cdr3_aa: CASSYVSNQPQHF

v_call: TRBV3-1
cdr3_aa: CASSPRRGQDVSLGKTQYF

v_call: TRBV20-1
cdr3_aa: CSARVGRTTDTQYF

v_call: TRBV10-3
cdr3_aa: CAIGLAGVGGELFF

v_call: TRBV9
cdr3_aa: CASSSGRSPEQYF

v_call: TRBV2
cdr3_aa: CASSEAGNYGYTF

v_call: TRBV7-6
cdr3_aa: CASSKITGLAGDEQFF

v_call: TRBV4-3
cdr3_aa: CASSPQGRTEAFF

v_call: TRBV6-1
cdr3_aa: CASSGDSGNYGYTF

v_call: TRBV12-3/TRBV12-4
cdr3_aa: CASSGNQETQYF

v_call: TRBV20-1
cdr3_aa: CSATTGLAGLHNEQFF

v_call: TRBV2
cdr3_aa: CASGGPSTDTQYF

v_call: TRBV11-2
cdr3_aa: CASSLEAAGLEQYF

v_call: TRBV6-1
cdr3_aa: CASRRLAGGADTQYF

v_call: TRBV12-3/TRBV12-4
cdr3_aa: CASSRQLVIQPTDTQYF

v_call: TRBV7-9
cdr3_aa: CASSETSGASTDTQYF

v_call: TRBV4-1
cdr3_aa: CASSQDEWGTGELFF

v_call: TRBV7-3
cdr3_aa: CASSLTPNDRLTDTQYF

v_call: TRBV12-3/TRBV12-4
cdr3_aa: CASSFRFTEAFF

v_call: TRBV5-6
cdr3_aa: CASSPFDSTINYGYTF

v_call: TRBV20-1
cdr3_aa: CSAPTSGVGYEQYF

v_call: TRBV12-3/TRBV12-4
cdr3_aa: CASRDTGELFF

v_call: TRBV6-2/TRBV6-3
cdr3_aa: CATQAWTSGRWYEQYF

v_call: TRBV29-1
cdr3_aa: CSVDSPSETQYF

v_call: TRBV27
cdr3_aa: CASRFQDVSYEQYF

v_call: TRBV5-1
cdr3_aa: CASSLDPGTFTDTQYF

v_call: TRBV10-3
cdr3_aa: CAISEVGPLNYGYTF

v_call: TRBV5-6
cdr3_aa: CASTGQSSYEQYF

v_call: TRBV5-5
cdr3_aa: CASSLSGQGFDEQYF

v_call: TRBV6-5
cdr3_aa: CASSYSSTVNIQYF

v_call: TRBV20-1
cdr3_aa: CSARGVGSGTHSYNEQFF

v_call: TRBV9
cdr3_aa: CASSVGDLSSYNEQFF

v_call: TRBV12-3/TRBV12-4
cdr3_aa: CASSPGLAPNEQFF

v_call: TRBV6-5
cdr3_aa: CASSYSIQTNEQFF

v_call: TRBV2
cdr3_aa: CASRRTGRDQPQHF

v_call: TRBV5-1
cdr3_aa: CASSQGQMNTEAFF

v_call: TRBV9
cdr3_aa: CASSVGLAGNEQYF

v_call: TRBV13
cdr3_aa: CASRFKSGYEQYF

v_call: TRBV7-9
cdr3_aa: CASSSVGSNAYNEQFF

v_call: TRBV12-3/TRBV12-4
cdr3_aa: CASIQGGLAGGEDAFF

v_call: TRBV12-5
cdr3_aa: CASGFSTSASTDTQYF

v_call: TRBV15
cdr3_aa: CATSRGGASGTYNEQFF

v_call: TRBV7-9
cdr3_aa: CASSPRLGRLSQETQYF

v_call: TRBV7-8
cdr3_aa: CASSYSTDNQPQHF